This TCR beta chain was sequenced during a study of cytomegalovirus exposure and HLA in healthy donors. Notes on the study in general: Researchers catalogued some 160 TCR beta chains as cytomegalovirus-associated.

Assay used: immunoSEQ multiplex PCR; TCRdb lists only in-frame clones, some missing. The table shows 150,000 to 200,000 clones, with 88% occurring only once. These donors were members of the approximately 110-subject validation cohort, a group separate from the roughly 670-subject first cohort. About this clone itself: The antigen remains undetermined.

The CDR3 extends over 13 amino acids. V dropped 1 base and J dropped 3 bases, with 7 bases sitting between them. The germline V gene has CDR1 LGHNA and CDR2 YSLEER. The chain couples TRBV4-3 to TRBJ2-7; D may be TRBD1 (5 bases). This TCR was sampled from a man younger than 35 in good health and CMV-seronegative. The sample was PBMCs. CDR3 in DNA: TGCGCCAGCAGCCAAGGGACATACTACGAGCAGTACTTC. Translating gives CASSQGTYYEQYF.